This T cell receptor beta chain was captured by sequencing in a study of human T cells and chemical hapten exposure. This sample's time point: pre-sensitization, week 0. Treatment indicated: therapeutic diphenylcyclopropenone sensitization with weekly scalp DPC. TCRdb itself ran the RACE reads through MiXCR, one entry per CDR3 protein. The table includes under 400,000 distinct CDR3 sequences, less than 6.5% detected once. This CDR3 is 16 amino acids long. Trimming took 1 base from V and 1 from J, leaving 14 bases between them. The germline gives CDR1 SGDLS, CDR2 YYNGEE. This chain connects TRBV9 to TRBJ2-5; weak D call: TRBD2 (5 bases). The sequences come from whole blood, collected in connection with sensitization to the hapten diphenylcyclopropenone (DPC). The TCR sequence derives from a woman in her forties or fifties with alopecia areata. Some clones in this sample may be carry-over from other donors' samples. CDR3 in amino acids: CASSVNSGLGQETQYF. In DNA, the CDR3 is TGTGCCAGCAGCGTAAACTCGGGATTAGGCCAAGAGACCCAGTACTTC.